A selection of T cell receptor beta chains follows, all from one sample in a study of CD8 T cells in Susac syndrome. TCRdb re-called the immunoSEQ multiplex PCR reads with MiXCR, one entry per CDR3 protein. The sample carries around 79,000 distinct CDR3 sequences, less than 95% recorded once. Sequencing used CD8+ T cells from PBMCs. These receptors came from a human donor with Susac syndrome. Both conserved end residues are part of each CDR3. D genes are given only for firm matches. Size is stated for part of the rows, as once, few or many counts, or as a class when the clone is expanded.

clone_size,d_call,cdr3_length,j_call,v_call,cdr3_aa,cdr3_nt
once,-,15,TRBJ2-1,TRBV6-2/TRBV6-3,CASSSSSSSYNEQFF,TGTGCCAGCAGTTCTAGCTCCAGCTCCTACAATGAGCAGTTCTTC
-,TRBD1,15,TRBJ1-2,TRBV20-1,CSARTLDRDLYGYTF,TGCAGTGCTAGAACCCTTGACAGGGATCTCTATGGCTACACCTTC
-,TRBD2,14,TRBJ2-7,TRBV7-2,CASSVGLASYEQYF,TGTGCCAGCAGCGTTGGACTAGCCTCCTACGAGCAGTACTTC
few,-,13,TRBJ2-7,TRBV12-3/TRBV12-4,CASSSDSPYEQYF,TGTGCCAGCAGTTCAGACAGCCCATACGAGCAGTACTTC
-,-,16,TRBJ2-2,TRBV20-1,CSARNRGDRRAGELFF,TGCAGTGCTAGAAATCGGGGGGACAGAAGAGCGGGGGAGCTGTTTTTT
-,TRBD2,15,TRBJ2-3,TRBV20-1,CSAIREGERTDTQYF,TGCAGTGCTATTCGGGAGGGAGAGCGCACAGATACGCAGTATTTT
-,-,15,TRBJ2-1,TRBV9,CASSAPGSSYNEQFF,TGTGCCAGCAGCGCACCGGGCTCCAGCTACAATGAGCAGTTCTTC
-,-,12,TRBJ2-3,TRBV11-3,CASSSATDTQYF,TGTGCCAGCAGCTCTGCCACAGATACGCAGTATTTT
once,TRBD1,15,TRBJ2-7,TRBV20-1,CSAIPRGTETYEQYF,TGCAGTGCTATCCCCCGAGGGACAGAGACCTACGAGCAGTACTTC
-,-,16,TRBJ1-2,TRBV9,CASSPEGGARNYGYTF,TGTGCCAGCAGCCCCGAGGGGGGGGCTAGGAACTATGGCTACACCTTC
-,TRBD1,12,TRBJ1-2,TRBV29-1,CSVPGTGYGYTF,TGCAGCGTCCCCGGGACAGGGTATGGCTACACCTTC
-,TRBD2,15,TRBJ2-3,TRBV12-3/TRBV12-4,CASSLASGGTDTQYF,TGTGCCAGCAGTTTGGCTAGCGGGGGCACAGATACGCAGTATTTT
once,-,14,TRBJ2-5,TRBV5-8,CASRGLVLQETQYF,TGTGCCAGCAGAGGACTGGTCCTCCAAGAGACCCAGTACTTC
-,-,13,TRBJ1-5,TRBV24-1,CATSDLGNQPQHF,TGTGCCACCAGTGATTTAGGCAATCAGCCCCAGCATTTT
-,-,11,TRBJ2-1,TRBV5-1,CASRWINEQFF,TGCGCCAGCAGGTGGATCAATGAGCAGTTCTTC
-,-,18,TRBJ2-1,TRBV11-2,CASSLEGGSRGSYNEQFF,TGTGCCAGCAGCTTAGAGGGGGGATCGCGGGGTTCCTACAATGAGCAGTTCTTC
once,-,16,TRBJ1-4,TRBV28,CASSLIRGRGIQKLFF,TGTGCCAGCAGTTTAATACGCGGACGAGGTATTCAAAAACTGTTTTTT
-,TRBD2,15,TRBJ2-5,TRBV20-1,CSARSLTSGGVTQYF,TGCAGTGCTAGATCCCTAACTAGCGGGGGGGTGACCCAGTACTTC
-,TRBD2,17,TRBJ2-3,TRBV12-3/TRBV12-4,CASSLKLAGGGTDTQYF,TGTGCCAGCAGTTTGAAGCTAGCTGGGGGGGGCACAGATACGCAGTATTTT
-,-,13,TRBJ2-1,TRBV12-3/TRBV12-4,CASRDSLYNEQFF,TGTGCCAGCAGGGACAGTCTATACAATGAGCAGTTCTTC
-,TRBD2,15,TRBJ2-7,TRBV9,CASSVASGGIMEQYF,TGTGCCAGCAGCGTAGCAAGCGGGGGAATTATGGAGCAGTACTTC
few,-,15,TRBJ2-3,TRBV9,CASSVEGTSTDTQYF,TGTGCCAGCAGCGTAGAGGGGACTAGCACAGATACGCAGTATTTT
-,-,12,TRBJ1-1,TRBV30,CAWSVTQPEAFF,TGTGCCTGGAGTGTCACACAGCCTGAAGCTTTCTTT
-,-,13,TRBJ1-5,TRBV27,CASSNGQFQPQHF,TGTGCCAGCAGTAACGGACAGTTCCAGCCCCAGCATTTT
-,-,14,TRBJ2-5,TRBV12-3/TRBV12-4,CASSSFGGAETQYF,TGTGCCAGCAGCTCCTTTGGGGGGGCGGAGACCCAGTACTTC
-,-,13,TRBJ2-5,TRBV30,CAWSVSSQETQYF,TGTGCCTGGAGTGTATCCAGTCAAGAGACCCAGTACTTC
-,-,14,TRBJ1-3,TRBV4-1,CASSQPLSGNTIYF,TGCGCCAGCAGCCAACCGCTCTCTGGAAACACCATATATTTT
-,-,16,TRBJ1-2,TRBV5-1,CASSLVRQGINYGYTF,TGCGCCAGCAGCTTGGTTCGGCAGGGAATAAACTACGGCTACACCTTC
-,TRBD2,18,TRBJ2-3,TRBV9,CASSSRLAGGFSTDTQYF,TGTGCCAGCAGCTCTCGACTAGCGGGGGGATTCAGCACAGATACGCAGTATTTT
-,TRBD2,17,TRBJ2-5,TRBV20-1,CSARDGGTSGGRETQYF,TGCAGTGCTAGAGACGGCGGGACTAGCGGGGGACGGGAGACCCAGTACTTC
-,-,14,TRBJ2-2,TRBV12-3/TRBV12-4,CASSLRQGTGELFF,TGTGCCAGCAGTTTAAGGCAGGGGACCGGGGAGCTGTTTTTT
-,-,15,TRBJ2-5,TRBV7-9,CASRSVQGQLETQYF,TGTGCCAGCAGAAGCGTCCAGGGGCAGTTGGAGACCCAGTACTTC
few,-,12,TRBJ2-7,TRBV11-2,CASSFDSYEQYF,TGTGCCAGCAGCTTCGACAGCTACGAGCAGTACTTC
-,TRBD2,16,TRBJ2-2,TRBV11-2,CASSLWGLPPPGELFF,TGTGCCAGCAGCTTATGGGGACTACCTCCCCCCGGGGAGCTGTTTTTT
-,-,16,TRBJ1-2,TRBV9,CASSVAPNRPNYGYTF,TGTGCCAGCAGCGTAGCCCCGAACAGACCTAACTATGGCTACACCTTC
-,TRBD1,15,TRBJ2-3,TRBV27,CASSPGTAITDTQYF,TGTGCCAGCAGTCCCGGGACAGCAATCACAGATACGCAGTATTTT
-,TRBD1,15,TRBJ1-1,TRBV5-1,CASSLGQGRSTEAFF,TGCGCCAGCAGCTTGGGACAGGGGAGGAGCACTGAAGCTTTCTTT
-,-,14,TRBJ1-1,TRBV12-3/TRBV12-4,CASSFQDWNTEAFF,TGTGCCAGCAGTTTTCAGGACTGGAACACTGAAGCTTTCTTT
-,-,15,TRBJ1-1,TRBV12-3/TRBV12-4,CASSPIGPTNTEAFF,TGTGCCAGCAGTCCTATTGGACCTACCAACACTGAAGCTTTCTTT
-,TRBD1,13,TRBJ1-1,TRBV9,CASSQGQRAEAFF,TGTGCCAGCAGCCAGGGACAGCGCGCTGAAGCTTTCTTT
-,-,14,TRBJ2-7,TRBV3-1,CASSPESHRYEQYF,TGTGCCAGCAGTCCCGAGTCCCATCGGTACGAGCAGTACTTC
-,-,14,TRBJ1-1,TRBV20-1,CSASDRFSNTEAFF,TGCAGTGCTAGTGACAGGTTCTCGAACACTGAAGCTTTCTTT
-,TRBD1,15,TRBJ2-3,TRBV6-5,CASSYGQGLTDTQYF,TGTGCCAGCAGTTACGGACAGGGACTCACAGATACGCAGTATTTT
-,-,13,TRBJ2-3,TRBV6-2/TRBV6-3,CASSHSDTDTQYF,TGTGCCAGCAGTCACTCCGACACAGATACGCAGTATTTT
-,-,13,TRBJ1-3,TRBV11-2,CASSLWGGNTIYF,TGTGCCAGCAGTCTGTGGGGTGGAAACACCATATATTTT
-,-,18,TRBJ2-7,TRBV12-3/TRBV12-4,CASSLETPEMFPSYEQYF,TGTGCCAGCAGTTTAGAGACACCGGAAATGTTCCCCTCCTACGAGCAGTACTTC
-,-,15,TRBJ2-7,TRBV5-6,CASSGGAGAPYEQYF,TGTGCCAGCAGCGGCGGGGCGGGGGCCCCCTACGAGCAGTACTTC
-,-,14,TRBJ2-1,TRBV20-1,CSARARGSYNEQFF,TGCAGTGCTAGAGCCCGGGGCTCCTACAATGAGCAGTTCTTC
-,-,13,TRBJ1-1,TRBV27,CASSLQGNTEAFF,TGTGCCAGCAGTCTCCAGGGGAACACTGAAGCTTTCTTT
few,-,15,TRBJ1-5,TRBV12-5,CASGHGRTSNQPQHF,TGTGCTAGTGGCCACGGACGGACTAGCAATCAGCCCCAGCATTTT
-,-,15,TRBJ2-3,TRBV10-3,CAISEPRQAKDTQYF,TGTGCCATCAGTGAGCCCCGACAGGCGAAAGATACGCAGTATTTT
-,-,14,TRBJ1-5,TRBV23-1,CASSPRGDNQPQHF,TGCGCCAGCAGTCCCCGGGGGGACAATCAGCCCCAGCATTTT
-,-,15,TRBJ2-1,TRBV14,CASSPGTGLGNEQFF,TGTGCCAGCAGCCCGGGGACCGGGCTTGGCAATGAGCAGTTCTTC
-,-,12,TRBJ2-3,TRBV11-2,CASSLVPGMQYF,TGTGCCAGCAGCTTAGTCCCGGGGATGCAGTATTTT
-,TRBD1,16,TRBJ1-2,TRBV9,CASGPSPPTGVGGYTF,TGTGCCAGCGGGCCCTCCCCGCCGACAGGGGTCGGCGGCTACACCTTC
-,TRBD1,11,TRBJ2-7,TRBV2,CASSELGQGHF,TGTGCCAGCAGTGAGTTGGGACAGGGTCACTTC
once,-,15,TRBJ2-1,TRBV9,CASNPSGGAYNEQFF,TGTGCCAGCAACCCCTCGGGGGGCGCCTACAATGAGCAGTTCTTC
once,-,14,TRBJ2-1,TRBV27,CASSLKRPTNEQFF,TGTGCCAGCAGTTTAAAAAGACCGACCAATGAGCAGTTCTTC
-,-,12,TRBJ2-1,TRBV7-9,CAMEADDNEQFF,TGTGCCATGGAGGCAGATGACAATGAGCAGTTCTTC